This TCR beta chain comes out of a study of blood T cell repertoires in COVID-19. Study-level information: Whether acute or convalescent, the COVID-19 samples came from the United States, Italy and Spain. T cells, B-cell-depleted T cells, or PBMCs provided the cDNA or gDNA that served as material.

This CDR3 contains 14 residues. Germline values: CDR1 SGHRS, CDR2 YFSETQ. The germline V and J ends were trimmed by 0 bases and 1 base, with 7 bases remaining between them. Original processing methods: Estimates of nucleated cell counts were drawn from the amplification of reference gene primers. Data came from immunoSEQ multiplex PCR; TCRdb stores just in-frame clones and leaves some out. Clone size and the V and J calls come from that table; the DNA yielded D and trimming. Here the sample spans roughly 110,000 clones, approximately 89% being singletons. The TCR originated in a middle-aged man with acute or convalescent COVID-19. The chain couples TRBV5-1 to TRBJ1-1; D is undetermined. The sample taken for sequencing was peripheral blood. Here the CDR3 reads CASSLVQRNTEAFF. CDR3 DNA: TGCGCCAGCAGCTTGGTCCAGCGGAACACTGAAGCTTTCTTT.